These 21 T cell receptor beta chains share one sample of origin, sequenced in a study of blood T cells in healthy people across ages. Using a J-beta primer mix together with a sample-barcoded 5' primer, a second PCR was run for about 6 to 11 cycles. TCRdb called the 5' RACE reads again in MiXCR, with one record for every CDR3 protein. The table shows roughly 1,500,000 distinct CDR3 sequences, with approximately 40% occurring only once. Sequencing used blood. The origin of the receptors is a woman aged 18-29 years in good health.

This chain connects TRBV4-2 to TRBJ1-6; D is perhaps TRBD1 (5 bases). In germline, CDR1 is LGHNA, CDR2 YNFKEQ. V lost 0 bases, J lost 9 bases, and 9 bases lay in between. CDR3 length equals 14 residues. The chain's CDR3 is CASSQDLRVSPLHF. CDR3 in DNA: TGTGCCAGCAGCCAAGACCTCAGGGTTTCACCCCTCCACTTT.

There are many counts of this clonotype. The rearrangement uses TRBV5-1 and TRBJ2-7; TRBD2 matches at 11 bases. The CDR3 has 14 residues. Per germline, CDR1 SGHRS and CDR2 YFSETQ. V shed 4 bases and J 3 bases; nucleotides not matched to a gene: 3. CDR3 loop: CASSTGTSGYEQYF. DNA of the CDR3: TGCGCCAGCAGCACCGGGACTAGCGGCTACGAGCAGTACTTC.

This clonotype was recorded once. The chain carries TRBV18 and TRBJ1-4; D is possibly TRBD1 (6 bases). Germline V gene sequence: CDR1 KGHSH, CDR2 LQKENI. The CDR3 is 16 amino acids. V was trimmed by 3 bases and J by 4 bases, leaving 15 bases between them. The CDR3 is CASSPLRQELNEKLFF. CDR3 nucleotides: TGTGCCAGCTCACCCCTTCGACAGGAACTTAATGAAAAACTGTTTTTT.

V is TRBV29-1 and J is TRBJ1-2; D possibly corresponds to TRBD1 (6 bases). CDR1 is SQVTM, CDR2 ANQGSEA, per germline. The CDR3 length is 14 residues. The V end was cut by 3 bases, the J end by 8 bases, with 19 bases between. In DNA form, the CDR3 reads TGCAGCGTTGAGCGGACAGCCCGTGGATCCGGCTACACCTTC. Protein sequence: CSVERTARGSGYTF.

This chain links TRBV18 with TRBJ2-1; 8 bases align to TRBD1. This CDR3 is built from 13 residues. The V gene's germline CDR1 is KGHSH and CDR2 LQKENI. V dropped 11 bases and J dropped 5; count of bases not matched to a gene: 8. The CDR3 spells CAGRGTGNNEQFF. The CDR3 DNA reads TGTGCCGGTAGGGGGACAGGTAACAATGAGCAGTTCTTC.

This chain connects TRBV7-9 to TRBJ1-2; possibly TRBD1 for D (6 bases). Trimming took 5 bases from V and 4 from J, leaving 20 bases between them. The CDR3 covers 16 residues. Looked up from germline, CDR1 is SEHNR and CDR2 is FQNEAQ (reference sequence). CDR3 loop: CASSPISQGHPYGYTF. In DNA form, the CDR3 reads TGTGCCAGCAGCCCGATTTCCCAGGGACACCCCTATGGCTACACCTTC.

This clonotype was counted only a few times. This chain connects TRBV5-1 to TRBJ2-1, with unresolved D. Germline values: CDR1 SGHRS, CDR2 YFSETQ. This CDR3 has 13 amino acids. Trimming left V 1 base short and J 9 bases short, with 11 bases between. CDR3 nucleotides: TGCGCCAGCAGCTTGTACGACGGAATTGAGCAGTTCTTC. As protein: CASSLYDGIEQFF.

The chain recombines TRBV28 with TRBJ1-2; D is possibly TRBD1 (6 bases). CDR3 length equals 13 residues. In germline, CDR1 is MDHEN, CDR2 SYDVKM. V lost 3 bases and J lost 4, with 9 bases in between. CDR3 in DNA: TGTGCCAGCAGTTTTCAGGGGCGCTATGGCTACACCTTC. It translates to CASSFQGRYGYTF.

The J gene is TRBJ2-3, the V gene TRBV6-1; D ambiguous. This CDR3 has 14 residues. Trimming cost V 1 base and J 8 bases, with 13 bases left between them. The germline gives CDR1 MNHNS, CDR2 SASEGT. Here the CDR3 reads CASSEGGTRATQYF. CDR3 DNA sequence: TGTGCCAGCAGTGAAGGTGGCACCCGAGCTACGCAGTATTTT.

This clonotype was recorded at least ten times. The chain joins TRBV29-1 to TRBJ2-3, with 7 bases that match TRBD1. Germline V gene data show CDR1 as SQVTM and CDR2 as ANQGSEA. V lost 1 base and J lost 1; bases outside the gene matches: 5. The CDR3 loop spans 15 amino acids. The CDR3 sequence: CSVEVSGQGTDTQYF. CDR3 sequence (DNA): TGCAGCGTTGAAGTATCCGGACAGGGCACAGATACGCAGTATTTT.

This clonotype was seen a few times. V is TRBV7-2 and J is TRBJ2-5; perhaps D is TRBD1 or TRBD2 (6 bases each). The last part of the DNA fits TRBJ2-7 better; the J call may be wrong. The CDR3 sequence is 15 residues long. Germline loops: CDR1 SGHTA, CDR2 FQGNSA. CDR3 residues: CASSLLGGLGNEQYF. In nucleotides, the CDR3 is TGTGCCAGCAGCTTACTCGGGGGCCTGGGGAACGAGCAGTACTTC.

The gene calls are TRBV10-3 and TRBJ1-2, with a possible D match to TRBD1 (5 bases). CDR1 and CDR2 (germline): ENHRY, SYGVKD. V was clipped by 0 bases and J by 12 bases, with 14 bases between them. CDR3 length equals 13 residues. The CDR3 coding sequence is TGTGCCATCAGTGAGTCACAGGAAGATGGACACACCTTC. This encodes CAISESQEDGHTF.

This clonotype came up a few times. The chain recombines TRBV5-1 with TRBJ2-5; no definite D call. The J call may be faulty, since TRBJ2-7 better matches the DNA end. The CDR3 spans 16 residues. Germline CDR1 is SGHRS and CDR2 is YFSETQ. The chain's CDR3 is CASSLGSTVANYEQYF. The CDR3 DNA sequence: TGCGCCAGCAGCTTGGGATCAACAGTAGCTAACTACGAGCAGTACTTC.

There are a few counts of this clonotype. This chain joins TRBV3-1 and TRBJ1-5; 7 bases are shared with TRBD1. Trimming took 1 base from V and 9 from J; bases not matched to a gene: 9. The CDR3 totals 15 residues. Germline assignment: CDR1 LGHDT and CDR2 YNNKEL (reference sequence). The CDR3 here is CASSQGTQGNMPQHF. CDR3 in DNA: TGTGCCAGCAGCCAAGGTACACAGGGGAATATGCCCCAGCATTTT.

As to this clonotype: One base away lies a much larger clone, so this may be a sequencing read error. CDR3 sequence (DNA): TGTGCCAGCAGTAAAAGAGCCGTTGGACCGGGACACTACGAGCAGTACTTC. This sequence encodes CASSKRAVGPGHYEQYF. The chain links TRBV27 to TRBJ2-7; tentative D call: TRBD1 (6 bases). CDR1 is MNHEY and CDR2 is SMNVEV in the germline V gene (reference sequence). CDR3 length: 17 residues. The V end lost 5 bases, the J end lost 3 bases, and 23 bases lay between the germline ends.

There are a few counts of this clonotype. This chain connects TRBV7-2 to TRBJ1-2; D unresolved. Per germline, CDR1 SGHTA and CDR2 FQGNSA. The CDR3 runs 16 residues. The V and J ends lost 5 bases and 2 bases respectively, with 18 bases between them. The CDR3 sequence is CASSNLVGQENYGYTF. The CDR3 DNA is TGTGCCAGCAGCAACCTAGTAGGGCAGGAGAACTATGGCTACACCTTC.

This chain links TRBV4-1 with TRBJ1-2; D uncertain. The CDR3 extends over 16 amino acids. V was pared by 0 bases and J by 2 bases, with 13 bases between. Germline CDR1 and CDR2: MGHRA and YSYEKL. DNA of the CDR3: TGCGCCAGCAGCCAAGATCCGGGCAGGTTAAACTATGGCTACACCTTC. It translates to CASSQDPGRLNYGYTF.

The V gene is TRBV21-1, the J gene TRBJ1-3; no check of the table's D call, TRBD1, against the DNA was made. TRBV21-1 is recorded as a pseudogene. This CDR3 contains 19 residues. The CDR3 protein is CASSRKRQTGRLCGNTIYF. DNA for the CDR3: TGTGCCAGCAGCAGAAAAAGGCAAACAGGGAGGCTTTGTGGAAACACCATATATTTT.

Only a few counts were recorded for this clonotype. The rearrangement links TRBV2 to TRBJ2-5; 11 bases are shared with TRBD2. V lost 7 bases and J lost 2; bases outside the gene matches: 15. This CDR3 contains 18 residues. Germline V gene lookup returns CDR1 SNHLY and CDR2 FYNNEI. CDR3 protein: CASKELAGGRTIQETQYF. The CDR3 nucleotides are TGTGCCAGCAAGGAGCTAGCGGGAGGCCGCACCATACAAGAGACCCAGTACTTC.

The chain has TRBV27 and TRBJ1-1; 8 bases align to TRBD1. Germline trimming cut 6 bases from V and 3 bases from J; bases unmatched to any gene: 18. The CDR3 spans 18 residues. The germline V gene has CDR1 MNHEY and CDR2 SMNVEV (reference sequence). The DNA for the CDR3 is TGTGCCAGCAGCCCAAAACCCACAGGGGGTACTAGACACACTGAAGCTTTCTTT. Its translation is CASSPKPTGGTRHTEAFF.

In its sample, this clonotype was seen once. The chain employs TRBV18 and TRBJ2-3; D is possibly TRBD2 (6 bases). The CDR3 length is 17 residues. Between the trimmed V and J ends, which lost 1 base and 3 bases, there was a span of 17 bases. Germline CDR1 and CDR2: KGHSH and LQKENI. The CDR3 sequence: CASSPRMVAEGTDTQYF. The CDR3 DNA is TGTGCCAGCTCACCACGAATGGTAGCGGAGGGGACAGATACGCAGTATTTT. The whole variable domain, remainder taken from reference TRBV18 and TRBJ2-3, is NAGVMQNPRHLVRRRGQEARLRCSPMKGHSHVYWYRQLPEEGLKFMVYLQKENIIDESGMPKERFSAEFPKEGPSILRIQQVVRGDSAAYFCASSPRMVAEGTDTQYFGPGTRLTVL.